The clone carrying this T cell receptor beta chain was picked up many times. This sample stems from a study of human T cells and chemical hapten exposure. In the study overall: Predominantly women, the patients had alopecia areata, totalis or universalis.

Indicated time point: patch test 1, 2 weeks after DPC sensitization. Treatment given: therapeutic diphenylcyclopropenone sensitization with weekly scalp DPC. Unfractionated whole blood was the source of the extracted total RNA. Deletions cut 1 base from V and 7 bases from J, with 5 bases between. Germline assignment: CDR1 LGHNA and CDR2 YNFKEQ. There are 12 residues in the CDR3. Original methodology: A per-sample median of about 96,000 TCRs was observed, with a range of roughly 20,000 to 690,600. TCRdb reanalysed the RACE reads using MiXCR and keeps one entry per CDR3 protein. TCRdb, not the authors, supplied the V and J calls. The data hold around 57,000 distinct CDR3 sequences, with 11% observed a single time.

The specimen was whole blood, collected in connection with sensitization to the hapten diphenylcyclopropenone (DPC). This chain joins TRBV4-2 and TRBJ2-1; D is unclear. The source of this sequence is a woman aged 40-49 years with alopecia areata. Some clones in this sample may be carry-over from other donors' samples. The CDR3 reads CASSQGGNEQFF. DNA of the CDR3: TGTGCCAGCAGCCAAGGGGGAAATGAGCAGTTCTTC.